These 13 T cell receptor beta chains came from one sample sequenced in a study of T cells in Graves' hyperthyroidism and ophthalmopathy (dated by TCRdb to the late 2010s). Library preparation was by multiplex PCR. Sequencing was performed on an Illumina HiSeq 2000. The TCR beta CDR3 regions were amplified from RNA transcripts. The first round of RT-PCR for the TCR CDR3 was performed with the HTBI primer set and the Qiagen OneStep RT-PCR kit. TCRdb handled the public reads itself, with Q25 trimming in fastp and clone calling in MiXCR, and kept productive beta chains. Each entry is one CDR3 protein sequence, shown with its most common DNA and genes. Counted in this sample were 300,000 to 450,000 distinct CDR3 sequences; about 15% of them appeared once. In total, the top ten clones hold more than 9.5% of the sample. Sequenced material: blood. Source of these receptors: a woman in her fifties or sixties with Graves' hyperthyroidism.

The sample holds many counts of this clonotype. The genes are TRBV12-3 or TRBV12-4 and TRBJ2-1; no firm D call. The CDR3 is 13 residues long. The ends were cut back, 4 bases at V and 4 bases at J, with 8 bases in the middle. The CDR3 DNA follows: TGTGCCAGCAGTTCGACCCCATACAATGAGCAGTTCTTC. This translates into CASSSTPYNEQFF.

This clonotype was detected a few times. This chain uses TRBV10-3 with TRBJ2-1; no definite D call. Germline V CDR1 and CDR2: ENHRY, SYGVKD. This CDR3 spans 10 amino acids. V was shortened by 10 bases and J by 5 bases, with 6 bases between the two germline ends. The chain's CDR3 is CANQNNEQFF. DNA of the CDR3: TGTGCCAACCAAAACAATGAGCAGTTCTTC.

This clonotype appeared many times. The chain joins TRBV6-1 to TRBJ1-2; D perhaps matches TRBD1 (6 bases). Germline V gives CDR1 MNHNS, CDR2 SASEGT. This CDR3 has 14 residues. With 0 bases removed from V and 7 bases from J, the gap between germline ends came to 12 bases. CDR3 in amino acids: CASSEARGTAGYTF. As DNA, the CDR3 is TGTGCCAGCAGTGAAGCGAGGGGGACGGCTGGCTACACCTTC.

This clonotype occurred many times. CDR3 region: CASGPAGAGTDTQYF. The CDR3, as DNA: TGTGCCAGCGGCCCAGCGGGAGCGGGCACAGATACGCAGTATTTT. The V and J genes are TRBV6-1 and TRBJ2-3, with 8 positions matching TRBD2. Germline V lookup: CDR1 MNHNS, CDR2 SASEGT. V shed 8 bases and J 1 base; nucleotides not matched to a gene: 8. The CDR3 sequence is 15 residues long.

This clonotype appeared many times. The chain employs TRBV3-1 and TRBJ1-4; TRBD1 matches 9 bases. The CDR3 spans 14 residues. The germline gives CDR1 LGHDT, CDR2 YNNKEL (reference sequence). Trimming removed 6 bases from V and 8 bases from J; junction bases left unmatched: 7. CDR3 region: CASSRTGGDEKLFF. The CDR3 DNA is TGTGCCAGCAGTCGCACAGGGGGCGACGAAAAACTGTTTTTT.

This clonotype was recorded many times. This chain uses TRBV6-1 with TRBJ1-1; TRBD1 is a possible D gene (6 bases). Deletions cut 7 bases from V and 7 bases from J, with 13 bases between. Germline-derived CDR1 and CDR2 are MNHNS and SASEGT. The CDR3 consists of 12 residues. CDR3 coding DNA: TGTGCCAGCACCACGTCGACAGGTGAAGCTTTCTTT. Translating gives CASTTSTGEAFF.

This clonotype has a count of ten or more. The CDR3 protein is CASSFLRRASGNTIYF. CDR3 nucleotide sequence: TGTGCCAGCAGTTTCCTAAGACGGGCCTCTGGAAACACCATATATTTT. The chain combines TRBV28 with TRBJ1-3; no firm D call. V was clipped by 3 bases and J by 0 bases, with 12 bases between them. The V gene's germline CDR1 is MDHEN and CDR2 SYDVKM. CDR3 length: 16 residues.

The chain joins TRBV29-1 to TRBJ1-1, with unresolved D. V lost 3 bases and J lost 1, with 9 bases in between. The CDR3 runs 13 residues. The germline V gene encodes CDR1 SQVTM and CDR2 ANQGSEA. The chain's CDR3 is CSVDRTGNTEAFF. The DNA for the CDR3 is TGCAGCGTTGACCGGACGGGGAACACTGAAGCTTTCTTT. Drawing the rest from reference TRBV29-1 and TRBJ1-1, the complete variable domain is SAVISQKPSRDICQRGTSLTIQCQVDSQVTMMFWYRQQPGQSLTLIATANQGSEATYESGFVIDKFPISRPNLTFSTLTVSNMSPEDSSIYLCSVDRTGNTEAFFGQGTRLTVV.

This clonotype appeared many times. This chain joins TRBV20-1 and TRBJ2-1; 9 bases are shared with TRBD1. Per the germline V gene, CDR1 is DFQATT and CDR2 is SNEGSKA (reference sequence). The CDR3 is made up of 15 amino acids. V gave up 5 bases and J gave up 6 bases; unmatched junction bases: 11. CDR3 loop: CSAHNRDRVLNEQFF. The CDR3 DNA reads as TGCAGTGCTCACAACCGGGACAGGGTCCTCAATGAGCAGTTCTTC.

In this sample, this clonotype turned up many times. The gene calls are TRBV29-1 and TRBJ2-5; the D gene is possibly TRBD1 (6 bases). Looked up from germline, CDR1 is SQVTM and CDR2 is ANQGSEA. The CDR3 runs to 12 residues. The V and J ends lost 6 bases and 1 base respectively, with 9 bases between them. CDR3 loop: CSVGAVQETQYF. In nucleotides, the CDR3 is TGCAGCGTGGGGGCAGTCCAAGAGACCCAGTACTTC.

This clonotype came up a few times. This chain connects TRBV28 to TRBJ1-6; maybe TRBD1 (6 bases). Trimming cost V 5 bases and J 7 bases, with 15 bases left between them. Germline lookup yields CDR1 MDHEN and CDR2 SYDVKM. CDR3 length: 15 amino acids. This CDR3 is CASSVQGLSNSPLHF. In nucleotides, the CDR3 is TGTGCCAGCAGTGTTCAGGGGTTAAGCAATTCACCCCTCCACTTT. Filled out from reference TRBV28 and TRBJ1-6, the complete variable domain reads DVKVTQSSRYLVKRTGEKVFLECVQDMDHENMFWYRQDPGLGLRLIYFSYDVKMKEKGDIPEGYSVSREKKERFSLILESASTNQTSMYLCASSVQGLSNSPLHFGNGTRLTVT.

Comment on this clonotype: A clone one base away is much larger, so this may be a read error. The rearrangement joins TRBV7-2 to TRBJ2-5; TRBD1 aligns across 8 bases. With V trimmed by 5 bases and J by 4 bases, 3 bases remained unmatched. This CDR3 spans 13 amino acids. Germline V gene data show CDR1 as SGHTA and CDR2 as FQGNSA. Here the CDR3 DNA reads TGTGCCAGCAGCAAAGACAGGGGAGAGACCCAGTACTTC. The encoded protein is CASSKDRGETQYF.

This clonotype showed up just once. The V call is TRBV5-1, the J call TRBJ2-2; D may be TRBD1 (5 bases). This CDR3 has 14 amino acids. Between the trimmed V and J ends, which lost 1 base and 7 bases, there was a span of 11 bases. Looked up from germline, CDR1 is SGHRS and CDR2 is YFSETQ. The CDR3 DNA reads TGCGCCAGCAGCTTGCGGCAGGGTCACGGGGAGCTGTTTTTT. Translated, it gives CASSLRQGHGELFF.